The T cell receptor beta chain described here comes from a study of T cells after yellow fever vaccination. Study in general: EM, EMRA, CM and Tscm memory subsets were sorted using CD3, CD45RA, CCR7 and CD95. Study observations and caveats: Almost every vaccine-responding clonotype was undetectable in sorted memory subsets on day 0. Most primary-vaccination clones recurred post-booster (approximately 96% CD4, around 86% CD8).

This clonotype was seen many times. V shed 7 bases and J shed 0 bases, with 17 bases lying between them. The CDR3 loop spans 17 amino acids. Germline lookup yields CDR1 SGDLS and CDR2 YYNGEE. A single record per CDR3 protein comes from TCRdb applying MiXCR to the 5' RACE reads. The sample lists 13,000 or so distinct CDR3 sequences; roughly 4.9% were seen once. The chain uses TRBV9 and TRBJ2-6; a possible D gene is TRBD1 (6 bases). The sample was PBMCs, either bulk or a sorted T-cell subset (CD4+, CD8+, memory, or dextramer-sorted; not recorded which), taken 45 days after the yellow fever booster vaccination. The clonotype was recovered from a man younger than 45 who received the YFV17D yellow fever vaccine. CDR3 sequence: CASSLMQGISGANVLTF. The CDR3 DNA reads TGTGCCAGCTCATTGATGCAGGGGATCTCTGGGGCCAACGTCCTGACTTTC.